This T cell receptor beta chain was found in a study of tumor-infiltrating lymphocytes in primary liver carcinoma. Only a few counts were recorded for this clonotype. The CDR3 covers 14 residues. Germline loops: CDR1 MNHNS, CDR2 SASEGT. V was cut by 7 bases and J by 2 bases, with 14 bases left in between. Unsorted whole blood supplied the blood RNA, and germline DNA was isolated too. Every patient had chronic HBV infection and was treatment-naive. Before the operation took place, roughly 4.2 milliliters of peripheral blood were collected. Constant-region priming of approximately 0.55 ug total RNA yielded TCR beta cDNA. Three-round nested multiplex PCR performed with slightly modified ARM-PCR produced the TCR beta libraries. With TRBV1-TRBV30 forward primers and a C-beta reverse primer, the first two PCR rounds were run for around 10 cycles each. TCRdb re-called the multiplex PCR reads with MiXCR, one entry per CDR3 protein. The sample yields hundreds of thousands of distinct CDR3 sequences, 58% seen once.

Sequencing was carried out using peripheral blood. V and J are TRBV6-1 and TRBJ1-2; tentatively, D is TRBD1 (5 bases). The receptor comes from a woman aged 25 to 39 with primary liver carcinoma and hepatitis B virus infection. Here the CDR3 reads CASNERGPNYGYTF. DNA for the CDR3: TGTGCCAGCAACGAAAGGGGTCCAAACTATGGCTACACCTTC.